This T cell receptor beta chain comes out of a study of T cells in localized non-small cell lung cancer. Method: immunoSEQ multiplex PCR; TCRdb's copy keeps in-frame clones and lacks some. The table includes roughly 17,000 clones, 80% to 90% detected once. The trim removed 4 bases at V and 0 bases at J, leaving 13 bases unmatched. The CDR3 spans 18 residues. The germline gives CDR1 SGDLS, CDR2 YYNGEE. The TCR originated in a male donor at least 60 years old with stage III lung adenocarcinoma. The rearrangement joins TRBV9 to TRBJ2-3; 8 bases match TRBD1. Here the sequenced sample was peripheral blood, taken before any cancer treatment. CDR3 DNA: TGTGCCAGCAGCTTCGGACAGGGCCCACCGTTTAGCACAGATACGCAGTATTTT. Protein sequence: CASSFGQGPPFSTDTQYF.